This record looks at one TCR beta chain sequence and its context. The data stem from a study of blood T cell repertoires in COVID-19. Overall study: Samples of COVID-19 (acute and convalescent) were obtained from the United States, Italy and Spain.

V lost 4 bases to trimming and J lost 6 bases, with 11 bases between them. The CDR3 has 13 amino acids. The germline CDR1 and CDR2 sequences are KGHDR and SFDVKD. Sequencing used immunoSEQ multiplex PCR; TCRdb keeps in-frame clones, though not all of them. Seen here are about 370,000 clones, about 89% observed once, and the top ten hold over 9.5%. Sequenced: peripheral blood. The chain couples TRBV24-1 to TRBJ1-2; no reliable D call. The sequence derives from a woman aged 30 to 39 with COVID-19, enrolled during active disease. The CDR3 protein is CATSDQNKNGYTF. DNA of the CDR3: TGTGCCACCAGTGACCAGAACAAGAATGGCTACACCTTC.